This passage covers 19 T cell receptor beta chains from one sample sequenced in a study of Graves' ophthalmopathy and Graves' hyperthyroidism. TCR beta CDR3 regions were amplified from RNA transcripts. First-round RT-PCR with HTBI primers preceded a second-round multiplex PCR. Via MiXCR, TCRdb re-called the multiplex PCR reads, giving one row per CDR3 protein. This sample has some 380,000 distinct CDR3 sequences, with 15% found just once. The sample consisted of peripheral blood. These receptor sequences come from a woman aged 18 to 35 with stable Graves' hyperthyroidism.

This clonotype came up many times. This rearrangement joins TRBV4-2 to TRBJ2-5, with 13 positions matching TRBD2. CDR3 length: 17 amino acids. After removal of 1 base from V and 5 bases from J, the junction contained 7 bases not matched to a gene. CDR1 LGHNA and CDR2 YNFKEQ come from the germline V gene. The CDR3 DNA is TGTGCCAGCAGCCAAGTACTAGCGGGGGGGCGGGAGGAGACCCAGTACTTC. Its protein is CASSQVLAGGREETQYF.

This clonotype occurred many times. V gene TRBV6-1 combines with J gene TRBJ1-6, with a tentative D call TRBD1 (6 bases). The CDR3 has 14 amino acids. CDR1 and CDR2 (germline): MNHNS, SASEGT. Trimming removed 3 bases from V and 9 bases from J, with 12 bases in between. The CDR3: CASSEDRISSPLHF. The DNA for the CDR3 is TGTGCCAGCAGTGAGGACAGAATAAGTTCACCCCTCCACTTT.

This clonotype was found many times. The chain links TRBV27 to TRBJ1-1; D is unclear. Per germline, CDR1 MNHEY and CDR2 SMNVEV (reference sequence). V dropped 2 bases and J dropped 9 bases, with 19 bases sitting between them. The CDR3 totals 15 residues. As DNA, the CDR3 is TGTGCCAGCAGTTTAGTAAGGTTTTCGGCCGAAAAAGCTTTCTTT. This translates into CASSLVRFSAEKAFF.

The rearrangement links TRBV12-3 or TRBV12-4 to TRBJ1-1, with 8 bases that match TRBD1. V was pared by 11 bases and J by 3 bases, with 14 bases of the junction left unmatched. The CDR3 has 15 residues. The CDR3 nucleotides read TGTGCCTCCCACGCCCTAGACAGGGGTGACACTGAAGCTTTCTTT. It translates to CASHALDRGDTEAFF.

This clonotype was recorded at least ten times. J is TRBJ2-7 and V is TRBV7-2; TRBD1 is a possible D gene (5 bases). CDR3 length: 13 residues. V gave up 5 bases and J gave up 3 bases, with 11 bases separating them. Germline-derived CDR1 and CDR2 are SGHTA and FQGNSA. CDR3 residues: CASSPHRSYEQYF. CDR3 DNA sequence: TGTGCCAGCAGCCCACACAGGAGCTACGAGCAGTACTTC.

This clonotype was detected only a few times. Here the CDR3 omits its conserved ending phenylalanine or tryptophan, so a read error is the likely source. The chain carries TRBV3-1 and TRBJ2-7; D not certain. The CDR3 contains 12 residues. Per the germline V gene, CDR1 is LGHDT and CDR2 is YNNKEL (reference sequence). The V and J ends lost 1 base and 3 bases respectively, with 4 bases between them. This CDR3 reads CASSQGGYEQYL. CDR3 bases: TGTGCCAGCAGCCAAGGGGGCTACGAGCAGTACTTG.

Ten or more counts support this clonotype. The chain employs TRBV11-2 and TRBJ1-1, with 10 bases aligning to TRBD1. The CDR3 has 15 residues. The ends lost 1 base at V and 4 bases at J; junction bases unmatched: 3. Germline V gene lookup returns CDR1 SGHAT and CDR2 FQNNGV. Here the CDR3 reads CASSLVGTGVTEAFF. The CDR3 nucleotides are TGTGCCAGCAGCTTAGTCGGGACAGGGGTCACTGAAGCTTTCTTT.

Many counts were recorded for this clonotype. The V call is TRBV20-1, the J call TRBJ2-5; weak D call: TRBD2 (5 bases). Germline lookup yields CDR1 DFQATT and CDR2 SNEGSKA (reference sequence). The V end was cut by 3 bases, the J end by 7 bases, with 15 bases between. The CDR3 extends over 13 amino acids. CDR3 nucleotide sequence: TGCAGTGCTAGTGAAGAGGCCCGGGGGACCCAGTACTTC. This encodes CSASEEARGTQYF.

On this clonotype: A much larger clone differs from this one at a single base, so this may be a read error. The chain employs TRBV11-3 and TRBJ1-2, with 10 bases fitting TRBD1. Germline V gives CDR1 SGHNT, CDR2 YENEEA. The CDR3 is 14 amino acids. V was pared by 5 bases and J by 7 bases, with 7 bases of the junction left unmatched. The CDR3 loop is CASSPNGTGVGYTF. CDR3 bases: TGTGCCAGCAGCCCGAACGGGACAGGGGTTGGCTACACCTTC.

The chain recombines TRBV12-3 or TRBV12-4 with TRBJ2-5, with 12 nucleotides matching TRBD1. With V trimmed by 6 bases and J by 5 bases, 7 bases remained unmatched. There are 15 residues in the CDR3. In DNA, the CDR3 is TGTGCCAGCAGCTGGGGGACAGGGGGCCCGGAGACCCAGTACTTC. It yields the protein CASSWGTGGPETQYF.

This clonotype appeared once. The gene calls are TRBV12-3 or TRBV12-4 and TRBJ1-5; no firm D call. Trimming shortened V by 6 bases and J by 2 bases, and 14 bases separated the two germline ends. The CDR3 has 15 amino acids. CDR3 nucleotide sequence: TGTGCCAGCAGGAAGACTAGCGCTGGCAATCAGCCCCAGCATTTT. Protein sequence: CASRKTSAGNQPQHF.

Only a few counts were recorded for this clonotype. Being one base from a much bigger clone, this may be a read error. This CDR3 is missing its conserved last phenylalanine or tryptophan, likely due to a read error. The CDR3 region is CASTPRGSYEQYY. In DNA, the CDR3 is TGTGCCAGCACCCCTCGAGGATCCTACGAGCAGTACTAC. The V gene is TRBV7-2, the J gene TRBJ2-7; D gene ambiguous. The CDR3 is 13 residues long. Trimming shortened V by 7 bases and J by 1 base, and 11 bases separated the two germline ends. Germline V CDR1 and CDR2: SGHTA, FQGNSA.

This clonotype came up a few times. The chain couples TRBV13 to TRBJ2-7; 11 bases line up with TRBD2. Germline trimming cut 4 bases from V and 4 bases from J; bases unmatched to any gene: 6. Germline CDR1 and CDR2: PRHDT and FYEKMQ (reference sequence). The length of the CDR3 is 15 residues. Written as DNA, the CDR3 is TGTGCCAGCAGCTCCCCGACTAGCGGGGTGTACGAGCAGTACTTC. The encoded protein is CASSSPTSGVYEQYF.

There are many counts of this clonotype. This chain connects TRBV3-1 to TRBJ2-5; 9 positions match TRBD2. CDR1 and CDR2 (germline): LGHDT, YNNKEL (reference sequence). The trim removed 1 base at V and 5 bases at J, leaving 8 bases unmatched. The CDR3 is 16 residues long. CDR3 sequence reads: CASSQVAGGPGETQYF. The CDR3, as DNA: TGTGCCAGCAGCCAAGTGGCGGGGGGGCCTGGGGAGACCCAGTACTTC.

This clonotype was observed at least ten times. The CDR3 here is CASRPTATGELFF. In DNA form, the CDR3 reads TGTGCCAGCAGGCCTACAGCGACCGGGGAGCTGTTTTTT. The genes are TRBV6-2 or TRBV6-3 and TRBJ2-2; D is uncertain. Germline V gives CDR1 MNHEY, CDR2 SVGEGT. The CDR3 is 13 residues long. The V gene lost 6 bases and the J gene lost 5 bases, with 10 bases spanning the gap.

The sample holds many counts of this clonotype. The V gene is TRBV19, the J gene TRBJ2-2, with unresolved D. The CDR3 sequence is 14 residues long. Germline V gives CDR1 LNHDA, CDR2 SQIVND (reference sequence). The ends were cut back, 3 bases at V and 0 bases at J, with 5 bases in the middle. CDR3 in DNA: TGTGCCAGTAGTATGTCAGCGAACACCGGGGAGCTGTTTTTT. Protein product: CASSMSANTGELFF. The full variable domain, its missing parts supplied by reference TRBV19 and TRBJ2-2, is DGGITQSPKYLFRKEGQNVTLSCEQNLNHDAMYWYRQDPGQGLRLIYYSQIVNDFQKGDIAEGYSVSREKKESFPLTVTSAQKNPTAFYLCASSMSANTGELFFGEGSRLTVL.

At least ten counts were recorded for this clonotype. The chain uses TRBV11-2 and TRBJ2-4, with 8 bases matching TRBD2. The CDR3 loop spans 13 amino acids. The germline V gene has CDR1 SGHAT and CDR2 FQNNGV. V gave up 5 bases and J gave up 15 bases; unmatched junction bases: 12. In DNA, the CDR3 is TGTGCCAGCAGCCGGGATAGCGGGGATGTCTGGTACTTC. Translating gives CASSRDSGDVWYF.

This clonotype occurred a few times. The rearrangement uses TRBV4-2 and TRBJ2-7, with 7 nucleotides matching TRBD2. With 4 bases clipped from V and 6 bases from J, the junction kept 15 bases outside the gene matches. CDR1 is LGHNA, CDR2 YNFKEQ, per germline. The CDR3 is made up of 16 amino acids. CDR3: CASSPEGHSGESEQYF. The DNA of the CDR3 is TGTGCCAGCAGCCCCGAGGGGCACAGCGGGGAAAGCGAGCAGTACTTC.

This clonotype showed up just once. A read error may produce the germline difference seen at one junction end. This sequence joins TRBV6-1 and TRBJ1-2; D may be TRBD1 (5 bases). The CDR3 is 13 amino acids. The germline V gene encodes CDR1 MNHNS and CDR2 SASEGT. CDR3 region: CASTGRGYYSYTF. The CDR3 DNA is TGTGCCAGCACTGGCCGGGGCTACTATAGCTACACCTTC.